What follows are 9 T cell receptor beta chains derived from one specimen sequenced in a study of blood T cells in healthy people across ages. Using a J-beta primer mix together with a sample-barcoded 5' primer, a second PCR was run for roughly 7 to 11 cycles. TCRdb itself ran the 5' RACE reads through MiXCR, one entry per CDR3 protein. The sample yields about 620,000 distinct CDR3 sequences, over 40% seen once. Sequencing input: blood. Every receptor here comes from a woman older than 75 in good health.

The V call is TRBV12-3 or TRBV12-4, the J call TRBJ2-1; 10 bases align to TRBD2. The V segment lost 5 bases and the J segment 0 bases; nucleotides outside the gene matches: 7. The CDR3 has 17 amino acids. The CDR3 spells CASSQREGRGSYNEQFF. As DNA, the CDR3 is TGTGCCAGCAGTCAGCGGGAGGGCCGAGGCTCCTACAATGAGCAGTTCTTC.

The chain carries TRBV12-3 or TRBV12-4 and TRBJ2-3; 7 bases are a match to TRBD2. There are 17 residues in the CDR3. With V trimmed by 3 bases and J by 2 bases, 11 bases remained unmatched. DNA of the CDR3: TGTGCCAGCAGTTTCTTCTGGCTAGCGGCCTACACAGATACGCAGTATTTT. It translates to CASSFFWLAAYTDTQYF.

This clonotype has more than one count but fewer than ten. This sequence joins TRBV3-1 and TRBJ2-3, with 10 bases lining up with TRBD1. The CDR3 length is 18 residues. Trimming at V came to 3 bases and at J to 2 bases, leaving 11 bases not matched to a gene. Germline CDR1 and CDR2: LGHDT and YNNKEL (reference sequence). The CDR3 loop is CASSQWTGGGEATDTQYF. DNA of the CDR3: TGTGCCAGCAGCCAGTGGACAGGGGGAGGGGAAGCCACAGATACGCAGTATTTT.

This clonotype was counted only a few times. The chain recombines TRBV10-3 with TRBJ1-2, with a weak D call TRBD1 (6 bases). The CDR3 totals 15 residues. V was cut by 2 bases and J by 6 bases, with 16 bases left in between. The germline CDR1 and CDR2 sequences are ENHRY and SYGVKD. The CDR3 spells CAISESGTPKDGYTF. The CDR3 bases are TGTGCCATCAGTGAGAGCGGGACACCCAAGGATGGCTACACCTTC.

This clonotype has just a few counts. V gene TRBV20-1 combines with J gene TRBJ1-1; no firm D call. The CDR3 contains 13 residues. V lost 0 bases and J lost 4, with 9 bases in between. Per the germline V gene, CDR1 is DFQATT and CDR2 is SNEGSKA (reference sequence). CDR3 DNA sequence: TGCAGTGCTAGAGAGGGCATGGGCACTGAAGCTTTCTTT. It codes for CSAREGMGTEAFF.

This clonotype was detected only a few times. The V call is TRBV15, the J call TRBJ1-2; a possible D gene is TRBD1 (5 bases). This CDR3 contains 14 residues. Trimming removed 0 bases at V and 6 bases at J, with 11 bases between. Germline CDR1 and CDR2: LNHNV and YYDKDF (reference sequence). CDR3 DNA sequence: TGTGCCACCAGCAGAGATCTAGGGGCTGATGGCTACACCTTC. Protein product: CATSRDLGADGYTF.

The J gene is TRBJ2-5, the V gene TRBV28; TRBD2 matches 8 bases. With V trimmed by 4 bases and J by 11 bases, 15 bases remained unmatched. The length of the CDR3 is 15 residues. Germline CDR1 and CDR2: MDHEN and SYDVKM. CDR3 sequence: CASSYKAGENNEQYF. The CDR3 DNA is TGTGCCAGCAGTTACAAAGCGGGAGAGAACAATGAGCAGTACTTC.

The V and J genes are TRBV18 and TRBJ2-7, with D perhaps TRBD1 or TRBD2 (5 bases each). This CDR3 is built from 13 residues. The germline CDR1 and CDR2 sequences are KGHSH and LQKENI. Trimming cost V 3 bases and J 6 bases, with 12 bases left between them. The CDR3 coding sequence is TGTGCCAGCTCACCCGGACCGAGGGGCGAGCAGTACTTC. Translating it yields CASSPGPRGEQYF.

This clonotype was counted a single time. The chain recombines TRBV10-3 with TRBJ2-3, with D maybe TRBD2 (5 bases). CDR3 length: 12 amino acids. CDR1 is ENHRY and CDR2 is SYGVKD in the germline V gene. The V end lost 10 bases, the J end lost 4 bases, and 12 bases lay between the germline ends. CDR3 sequence: CATLGVADTQYF. CDR3 sequence (DNA): TGTGCCACTTTGGGAGTGGCAGATACGCAGTATTTT.